The rows below give T cell receptor beta chains drawn from one sample of a study of graft-versus-host responses after intestinal transplantation. Produced via immunoSEQ multiplex PCR; TCRdb's table is partial and in-frame only. Altogether about 6,700 clones are present, roughly 90% being singletons, with the ten largest covering roughly 5%. The sequencing used PBMCs, collected about 83 days after transplant. These receptors originate from a human patient who received an intestinal transplant, so some T cells may come from the graft donor. Both conserved end residues are part of each CDR3. A D gene is named only where the DNA matches it firmly. Part of the rows lack a size; the others show once, few, many or a class for expanded clones.

size,D,V,J,length,CDR3,DNA
-,-,TRBV19,TRBJ2-1,14,CASSTENRGGEQFF,TGTGCCAGTAGTACAGAGAACAGGGGAGGTGAGCAGTTCTTC
-,-,TRBV7-8,TRBJ2-1,15,CASSLGGLSYNEQFF,TGTGCCAGCAGCTTAGGGGGTCTCTCCTACAATGAGCAGTTCTTC
-,TRBD1,TRBV25-1,TRBJ1-4,15,CASSPRDRVTEKLFF,TGTGCCAGCAGCCCCCGGGACAGGGTGACTGAAAAACTGTTTTTT
-,-,TRBV2,TRBJ2-1,15,CASSEAASRDGEQFF,TGTGCCAGCAGTGAAGCGGCAAGCCGGGACGGTGAGCAGTTCTTC
-,-,TRBV29-1,TRBJ1-1,11,CSVPEGTEAFF,TGCAGCGTTCCCGAGGGGACTGAAGCTTTCTTT
-,-,TRBV5-1,TRBJ1-1,14,CASSSGQPNTEAFF,TGCGCCAGCAGCTCCGGACAGCCGAACACTGAAGCTTTCTTT
-,TRBD2,TRBV6-4,TRBJ2-5,13,CASPPSGGQTQYF,TGTGCCAGCCCCCCTAGCGGGGGACAGACCCAGTACTTC
few,TRBD1,TRBV19,TRBJ1-4,15,CASKSQGATNEKLFF,TGTGCCAGTAAAAGTCAGGGGGCAACTAATGAAAAACTGTTTTTT
-,TRBD1,TRBV5-8,TRBJ2-1,16,CASSGYRGISYNEQFF,TGTGCCAGCAGCGGGTACAGGGGGATCTCCTACAATGAGCAGTTCTTC
-,-,TRBV10-2,TRBJ2-1,12,CASSDRYNEQFF,TGCGCCAGCAGCGATCGTTACAATGAGCAGTTCTTC
few,-,TRBV2,TRBJ2-7,13,CASSFTGPYEQYF,TGTGCCAGCAGCTTTACAGGGCCCTACGAGCAGTACTTC
-,-,TRBV14,TRBJ2-7,15,CASSQDPGHSYEQYF,TGTGCCAGCAGCCAAGATCCGGGACACTCCTACGAGCAGTACTTC
-,-,TRBV7-9,TRBJ2-7,14,CASSFSGASDEQYF,TGTGCCAGCAGCTTTTCGGGGGCTTCCGACGAGCAGTACTTC
-,TRBD2,TRBV9,TRBJ2-1,16,CASSSQTSGGANEQFF,TGTGCCAGCAGCTCCCAGACTAGCGGGGGGGCGAATGAGCAGTTCTTC
-,-,TRBV9,TRBJ1-4,16,CASSADIPDGHEKLFF,TGTGCCAGCAGCGCCGACATACCGGACGGACATGAAAAACTGTTTTTT
-,TRBD1,TRBV19,TRBJ2-5,15,CASSIGGQGGETQYF,TGTGCCAGTAGTATAGGTGGACAGGGAGGAGAGACCCAGTACTTC
-,-,TRBV11-2,TRBJ2-5,16,CASSSLSAPEWGTQYF,TGTGCCAGCAGCTCGCTTAGTGCCCCCGAGTGGGGGACCCAGTACTTC
-,TRBD1,TRBV30,TRBJ2-7,15,CAWIGQGRGTYEQYF,TGTGCCTGGATTGGACAGGGCCGGGGAACCTACGAGCAGTACTTC
-,-,TRBV10-2,TRBJ1-5,17,CASSESSYRDPRAPQHF,TGCGCCAGCAGTGAGTCGAGTTACAGGGACCCAAGGGCGCCCCAGCATTTT